A single sample is the source of the 26 T cell receptor beta chains below, sequenced in a study of T cell repertoires in aging, cancer and after chemotherapy. A mixed TRB-A/B primer pool amplified rearranged TRB by multiplex touch-down PCR. TCRdb re-called the multiplex PCR reads with MiXCR, one entry per CDR3 protein. The sample has 15,000 to 20,000 distinct CDR3 sequences, approximately 40% seen once; the top ten hold roughly a sixth. Amplification of TCR beta used genomic DNA extracted from peripheral blood. Material for sequencing was blood. These receptors were taken from a human donor with a solid tumor.

The chain uses TRBV15 and TRBJ2-7, with D unclear. From germline, CDR1 is LNHNV and CDR2 YYDKDF (reference sequence). The V gene lost 2 bases and the J gene lost 6 bases, with 11 bases spanning the gap. The CDR3 is 13 residues long. The CDR3 reads CATSRPGLAEQYF. The CDR3 region has the DNA TGTGCCACCAGCAGACCTGGTTTGGCCGAGCAGTACTTC.

In this sample, this clonotype turned up once. The rearrangement joins TRBV6-1 to TRBJ2-7; D unresolved. Germline V gives CDR1 MNHNS, CDR2 SASEGT. CDR3 length: 11 amino acids. Trimming took 10 bases from V and 3 from J, leaving 10 bases between them. For the CDR3, the DNA is TGTGCCAACTCCTTCGGCTACGAGCAGTACTTC. Its translation: CANSFGYEQYF.

This clonotype was observed a few times. V is TRBV27 and J is TRBJ1-1, with 9 bases identical to TRBD1. The CDR3 extends over 15 amino acids. V gave up 4 bases and J gave up 4 bases; unmatched junction bases: 7. Germline V gene data show CDR1 as MNHEY and CDR2 as SMNVEV (reference sequence). The chain's CDR3 is CASSSRQGVVTEAFF. The CDR3 bases are TGTGCCAGCAGTTCTCGACAGGGGGTAGTCACTGAAGCTTTCTTT.

This clonotype has a handful of counts. V gene TRBV30 combines with J gene TRBJ2-2; 11 bases align to TRBD1. Trimming cost V 5 bases and J 5 bases; bases outside gene matches: 4. The length of the CDR3 is 14 residues. The germline V gene has CDR1 GTSNPN and CDR2 SVGIG (reference sequence). CDR3 in DNA: TGTGCCTGGGGACAGGGGGCGCGGACCGGGGAGCTGTTTTTT. This translates into CAWGQGARTGELFF.

The sample holds one count of this clonotype. The chain recombines TRBV5-6 with TRBJ2-7; TRBD2 matches 11 bases. Germline assignment: CDR1 SGHDT and CDR2 YYEEEE. The V and J ends lost 3 bases and 1 base, in that order; junction bases with no gene match: 12. This CDR3 is 18 amino acids long. The CDR3 DNA reads as TGTGCCAGCAGCTACCTGACCCTCCTAGCGGGGGGTTCCTACGAGCAGTACTTC. Its protein is CASSYLTLLAGGSYEQYF.

The chain is built from TRBV14 and TRBJ2-7; 9 bases agree with TRBD1. Germline lookup yields CDR1 SGHDN and CDR2 FVKESK. With V trimmed by 1 base and J by 5 bases, 15 bases remained unmatched. The length of the CDR3 is 18 residues. CDR3 loop: CASSQAYSGTGNRHEQYF. The CDR3 DNA reads as TGTGCCAGCAGCCAAGCATACTCCGGGACAGGGAACCGTCACGAGCAGTACTTC. Drawing the rest from reference TRBV14 and TRBJ2-7, the complete variable domain is EAGVTQFPSHSVIEKGQTVTLRCDPISGHDNLYWYRRVMGKEIKFLLHFVKESKQDESGMPNNRFLAERTGGTYSTLKVQPAELEDSGVYFCASSQAYSGTGNRHEQYFGPGTRLTVT.

There are a few counts of this clonotype. The J gene is TRBJ1-5, the V gene TRBV19; no firm D call. V was cut by 5 bases and J by 7 bases, with 18 bases left in between. This CDR3 is built from 15 residues. Germline assignment: CDR1 LNHDA and CDR2 SQIVND (reference sequence). The CDR3 protein is CASSSNGRPRQPQHF. CDR3 sequence (DNA): TGTGCCAGTAGTTCAAACGGCAGGCCTCGACAGCCCCAGCATTTT.

This clonotype appeared a few times. The chain joins TRBV29-1 to TRBJ2-7; TRBD2 is a possible D gene (5 bases). The length of the CDR3 is 13 residues. V gave up 4 bases and J gave up 4 bases, with 14 bases separating them. Germline loops: CDR1 SQVTM, CDR2 ANQGSEA. The CDR3 region is CSVGKATGYEQYF. The CDR3 DNA is TGCAGCGTTGGTAAGGCCACGGGATACGAGCAGTACTTC.

The chain is built from TRBV7-9 and TRBJ1-2; 9 bases match TRBD1. The J segment lost 6 bases and the V segment lost 7 bases, leaving 6 bases of the junction unmatched. CDR1 is SEHNR, CDR2 FQNEAQ, per germline (reference sequence). The CDR3 runs to 13 residues. CDR3 amino acids: CASTRTGVDGYTF. In DNA form, the CDR3 reads TGTGCCAGCACCCGGACAGGGGTGGATGGCTACACCTTC.

This sequence joins TRBV30 and TRBJ2-1, with unresolved D. V lost 4 bases to trimming and J lost 8 bases, with 9 bases between them. CDR1 GTSNPN and CDR2 SVGIG come from the germline V gene (reference sequence). The CDR3 contains 11 residues. The CDR3 loop reads CAWTTRDEQFF. CDR3 DNA: TGTGCCTGGACAACACGGGATGAGCAGTTCTTC.

This clonotype was detected once. J is TRBJ2-1 and V is TRBV19, with 10 bases that match TRBD2. Germline-derived CDR1 and CDR2 are LNHDA and SQIVND (reference sequence). The CDR3 runs 13 residues. With V trimmed by 6 bases and J by 7 bases, 3 bases remained unmatched. CDR3 amino acids: CASSLTSGNEQFF. CDR3 bases: TGTGCCAGTAGCCTGACTAGCGGGAATGAGCAGTTCTTC. The complete variable domain, with remaining parts taken from reference TRBV19 and TRBJ2-1, reads DGGITQSPKYLFRKEGQNVTLSCEQNLNHDAMYWYRQDPGQGLRLIYYSQIVNDFQKGDIAEGYSVSREKKESFPLTVTSAQKNPTAFYLCASSLTSGNEQFFGPGTRLTVL.

The chain employs TRBV6-4 and TRBJ2-2; possible D gene TRBD1, 5 bases. This CDR3 has 13 amino acids. The germline V gene encodes CDR1 MRHNA and CDR2 SNTAGT. This CDR3 reads CATGHPNTGELFF. The CDR3 DNA reads as TGTGCGACCGGACACCCGAACACCGGGGAGCTGTTTTTT.

By frequency in the sample, this clonotype is medium-sized. The genes are TRBV27 and TRBJ2-2; D is undetermined. The CDR3 consists of 13 residues. Trimming cost V 5 bases and J 6 bases, with 10 bases left between them. The germline gives CDR1 MNHEY, CDR2 SMNVEV (reference sequence). CDR3 sequence (DNA): TGTGCCAGCAGTAGTTCAGAGCCCGGGGAGCTGTTTTTT. Its protein is CASSSSEPGELFF.

This clonotype occurred a few times. The V call is TRBV19, the J call TRBJ2-1; TRBD1 aligns across 12 bases. Trimming took 0 bases from V and 12 from J; bases not matched to a gene: 9. The CDR3 loop spans 16 amino acids. Germline CDR1 LNHDA, CDR2 SQIVND (reference sequence). The CDR3: CASSIDQWDRGLGQFF. The CDR3 bases are TGTGCCAGTAGTATAGATCAGTGGGACAGGGGGCTCGGGCAGTTCTTC.

This clonotype is medium-sized. The genes are TRBV29-1 and TRBJ2-7; a weak D match, TRBD1 (5 bases). Trimming took 6 bases from V and 3 from J, leaving 12 bases between them. The germline CDR1 and CDR2 sequences are SQVTM and ANQGSEA. The CDR3 consists of 12 residues. CDR3 sequence: CSVETQDYEQYF. The DNA for the CDR3 is TGCAGCGTGGAGACACAGGACTACGAGCAGTACTTC.

Only a few counts were recorded for this clonotype. DNA of the CDR3: TGTGCCAGCAGCCCCTACGGGACAGGGGTTCCTCACGAGCAGTACTTC. It is translated as CASSPYGTGVPHEQYF. The rearrangement joins TRBV5-5 to TRBJ2-7, with TRBD1 matching over 10 bases. The CDR3 extends over 16 amino acids. Germline-derived CDR1 and CDR2 are SGHKS and YYEKEE (reference sequence). The trim removed 4 bases at V and 5 bases at J, leaving 12 bases unmatched.

The table lists this clonotype with a count of one. The rearrangement links TRBV6-1 to TRBJ1-4, with D possibly being TRBD1 (5 bases). The CDR3 runs to 18 residues. From germline, CDR1 is MNHNS and CDR2 SASEGT. Trimming pared 0 bases from V and 2 bases from J, leaving 16 bases between. The DNA for the CDR3 is TGTGCCAGCAGTGAAGCCTACGGCAGGGTTAGGACTAATGAAAAACTGTTTTTT. Translated: CASSEAYGRVRTNEKLFF.

V is TRBV6-5 and J is TRBJ1-6, with D possibly matching TRBD1 (5 bases). Trimming cost V 5 bases and J 9 bases, with 14 bases left between them. CDR3 length: 14 residues. Germline assignment: CDR1 MNHEY and CDR2 SVGAGI. The DNA of the CDR3 is TGTGCCAGCAGTACCGGGACTGTTGGTTCACCCCTCCACTTT. This gives the protein CASSTGTVGSPLHF.

Points on this clonotype: This may be a read error: a much more frequent sequence differs by one nucleotide. V is TRBV6-2 or TRBV6-3 and J is TRBJ2-3; a weak D match, TRBD2 (6 bases). CDR1 and CDR2 (germline): MNHEY, SVGEGT. The CDR3 totals 14 residues. The CDR3 spells CTSSYGTSTDTQYF. The CDR3 region has the DNA TGTACCAGCAGTTACGGGACTAGCACAGATACGCAGTATTTT.

This clonotype has just a few counts. The CDR3 nucleotides are TGTGCCAGTAGTCTCCTGACTAGCACCTACGAGCAGTACTTC. Its translation is CASSLLTSTYEQYF. The J gene is TRBJ2-7, the V gene TRBV19; TRBD2 matches at 7 bases. V trimming: 5 bases; J trimming: 2 bases; junction bases outside the gene matches: 6. The length of the CDR3 is 14 residues. The V gene's germline CDR1 is LNHDA and CDR2 SQIVND (reference sequence).

The rearrangement links TRBV19 to TRBJ1-1, with 7 bases matching TRBD1. This CDR3 has 13 residues. V lost 6 bases to trimming and J lost 0 bases; unmatched junction nucleotides: 1. Germline V gene lookup returns CDR1 LNHDA and CDR2 SQIVND (reference sequence). The DNA of the CDR3 is TGTGCCAGTAGCGACAGGGTGAACACTGAAGCTTTCTTT. This translates into CASSDRVNTEAFF.

By proportion, this clonotype is medium-sized. V is TRBV19 and J is TRBJ2-2; 9 nucleotides line up with TRBD2. The CDR3 is 17 residues long. V dropped 5 bases and J dropped 5; count of bases not matched to a gene: 12. Germline assignment: CDR1 LNHDA and CDR2 SQIVND (reference sequence). The CDR3 DNA reads as TGTGCCAGTAGTCCAGGGTTAGCGGGAGTCAGAACCGGGGAGCTGTTTTTT. Translated, it gives CASSPGLAGVRTGELFF. The variable domain in full, completed from reference TRBV19 and TRBJ2-2, reads DGGITQSPKYLFRKEGQNVTLSCEQNLNHDAMYWYRQDPGQGLRLIYYSQIVNDFQKGDIAEGYSVSREKKESFPLTVTSAQKNPTAFYLCASSPGLAGVRTGELFFGEGSRLTVL.

This clonotype was seen only a few times. The rearrangement links TRBV5-6 to TRBJ1-1; D ambiguous. Trimming shortened V by 3 bases and J by 3 bases, and 12 bases separated the two germline ends. This CDR3 contains 14 residues. Germline V lookup: CDR1 SGHDT, CDR2 YYEEEE. The CDR3 nucleotides read TGTGCCAGCAGCTGGCCGTCAGAGGACACTGAAGCTTTCTTT. It codes for CASSWPSEDTEAFF.

This clonotype was observed a handful of times. The chain links TRBV6-5 to TRBJ2-5, with 9 positions matching TRBD1. V lost 7 bases and J lost 4; bases outside the gene matches: 10. Germline-derived CDR1 and CDR2 are MNHEY and SVGAGI. This CDR3 is built from 15 residues. DNA for the CDR3: TGTGCCAGCACCTTAGATTGGACAGGGGTAGAGACCCAGTACTTC. Protein: CASTLDWTGVETQYF.

This chain links TRBV5-1 with TRBJ2-3; TRBD1 aligns across 9 bases. The CDR3 is made up of 15 amino acids. The ends lost 1 base at V and 3 bases at J; junction bases unmatched: 3. Germline CDR1 reads SGHRS; CDR2 reads YFSETQ. This chain's CDR3 is CASSLLGQGTDTQYF. CDR3 in DNA: TGCGCCAGCAGCTTGTTAGGACAGGGGACAGATACGCAGTATTTT.

The chain links TRBV6-5 to TRBJ2-1, with D possibly TRBD1 on 5 matching bases. Between the trimmed V and J ends, which lost 6 bases and 9 bases, there was a span of 15 bases. The CDR3 has 13 residues. The germline CDR1 and CDR2 sequences are MNHEY and SVGAGI. CDR3 region: CASRQDPRGEQFF. The DNA for the CDR3 is TGTGCCAGCAGACAGGACCCCCGTGGTGAGCAGTTCTTC.